The sequence of this T cell receptor (beta chain) was determined in a study of cytomegalovirus exposure and HLA in healthy donors. The PCR used 60 Vbeta and 13 Jbeta primers. This table comes from immunoSEQ multiplex PCR, and its TCRdb copy is limited to in-frame clones, with some not included. The table records around 59,000 clones, 65% to 90% of them present only once. CDR1 MNHEY and CDR2 SMNVEV come from the germline V gene (reference sequence). The junction had 5 bases not matched to a gene; V was cut back by 10 bases and J by 3 bases. This CDR3 is 13 amino acids long. The chain couples TRBV27 to TRBJ2-2; 7 nucleotides line up with TRBD1. Sequences were obtained from PBMCs. This TCR was recovered from a human donor in good health. CDR3 bases: TGTGCCACCCGTGACAGGGACACCGGGGAGCTGTTTTTT. Residues: CATRDRDTGELFF.